Sequencing of this T cell receptor (beta chain) was carried out in a study of blood T cell repertoires in COVID-19. Turning to the study itself: Both acute and convalescent COVID-19 samples were obtained from the United States, Italy and Spain. PBMCs, B-cell-depleted T cells, or T cells provided the cDNA or gDNA that made up the material.

V dropped 5 bases and J dropped 7; count of bases not matched to a gene: 8. Germline lookup yields CDR1 MDHEN and CDR2 SYDVKM. This CDR3 has 14 residues. Recovered status in Cohort 3 required two negative PCRs, clearance, or symptom resolution. Under the authors' procedure: Researchers report that nucleated cell counts were estimated from reference gene primer amplification. Generated by immunoSEQ multiplex PCR, the TCRdb table keeps only in-frame clones and is missing some. The V and J calls and the clone size are those of that table, but D and trimming were determined from the DNA. The table records around 300,000 clones, approximately 89% of them present only once.

The genes are TRBV28 and TRBJ1-5; 7 bases agree with TRBD1. The sequence was collected from a man aged 30 to 39 who had recovered from COVID-19. Sequencing input: PBMCs or T cells enriched from blood (not recorded which). The CDR3 reads CASSLGQVGQPQHF. CDR3 coding DNA: TGTGCCAGCAGTCTAGGACAGGTAGGACAGCCCCAGCATTTT.